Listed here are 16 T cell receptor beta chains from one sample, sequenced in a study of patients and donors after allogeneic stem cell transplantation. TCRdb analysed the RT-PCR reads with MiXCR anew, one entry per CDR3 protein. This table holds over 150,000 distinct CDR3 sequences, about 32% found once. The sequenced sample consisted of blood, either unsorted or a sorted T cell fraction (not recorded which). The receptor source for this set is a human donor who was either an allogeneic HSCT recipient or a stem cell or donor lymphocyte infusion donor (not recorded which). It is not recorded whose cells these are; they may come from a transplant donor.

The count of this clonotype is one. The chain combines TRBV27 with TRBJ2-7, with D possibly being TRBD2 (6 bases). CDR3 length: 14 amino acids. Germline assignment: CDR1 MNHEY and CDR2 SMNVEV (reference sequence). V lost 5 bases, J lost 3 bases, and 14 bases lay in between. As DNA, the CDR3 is TGTGCCAGCAGTCTTAGCGGCCCGGGCTACGAGCAGTACTTC. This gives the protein CASSLSGPGYEQYF.

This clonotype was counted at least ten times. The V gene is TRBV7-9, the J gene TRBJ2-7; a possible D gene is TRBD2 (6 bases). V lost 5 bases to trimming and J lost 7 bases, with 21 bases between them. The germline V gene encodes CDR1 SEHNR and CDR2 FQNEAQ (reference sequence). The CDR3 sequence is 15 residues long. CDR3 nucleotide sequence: TGTGCCAGCAGCCCCCCGGGGACTCGTTCTAGTGAGCAGTACTTC. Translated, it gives CASSPPGTRSSEQYF.

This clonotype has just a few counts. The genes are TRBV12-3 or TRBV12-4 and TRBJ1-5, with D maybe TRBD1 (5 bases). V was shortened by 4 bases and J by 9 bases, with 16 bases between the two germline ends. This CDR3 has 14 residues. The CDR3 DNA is TGTGCCAGCAGTTCCCTGGGGGTGGATCTGCCCCAGCATTTT. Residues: CASSSLGVDLPQHF.

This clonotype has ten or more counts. The CDR3 here is CASSIRPQPQHF. CDR3 DNA sequence: TGTGCCAGCAGTATTCGTCCCCAACCCCAGCATTTT. The rearrangement joins TRBV12-3 or TRBV12-4 to TRBJ1-5, with unresolved D. V was shortened by 5 bases and J by 10 bases, with 12 bases between the two germline ends. The CDR3 spans 12 residues.

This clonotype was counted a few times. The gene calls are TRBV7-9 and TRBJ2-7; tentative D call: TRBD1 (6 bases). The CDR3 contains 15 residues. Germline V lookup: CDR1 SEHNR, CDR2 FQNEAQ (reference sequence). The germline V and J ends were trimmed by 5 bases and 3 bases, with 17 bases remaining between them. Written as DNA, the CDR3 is TGTGCCAGCAGCCCCAGGGGCCACGGTTACTACGAGCAGTACTTC. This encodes CASSPRGHGYYEQYF. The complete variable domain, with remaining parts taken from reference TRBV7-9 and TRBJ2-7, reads DTGVSQNPRHKITKRGQNVTFRCDPISEHNRLYWYRQTLGQGPEFLTYFQNEAQLEKSRLLSDRFSAERPKGSFSTLEIQRTEQGDSAMYLCASSPRGHGYYEQYFGPGTRLTVT.

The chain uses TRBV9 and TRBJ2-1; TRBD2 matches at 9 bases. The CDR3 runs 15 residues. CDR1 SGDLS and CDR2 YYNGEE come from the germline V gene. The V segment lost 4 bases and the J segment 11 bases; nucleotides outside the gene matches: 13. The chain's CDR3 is CASSSVAGERSKQFF. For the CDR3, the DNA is TGTGCCAGCAGCTCCGTAGCGGGGGAGCGTTCTAAGCAGTTCTTC.

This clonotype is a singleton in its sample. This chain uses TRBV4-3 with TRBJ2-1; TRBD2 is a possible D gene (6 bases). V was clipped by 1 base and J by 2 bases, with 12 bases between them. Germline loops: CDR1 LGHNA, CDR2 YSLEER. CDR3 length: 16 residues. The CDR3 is CASSQVSLAPYNEQFF. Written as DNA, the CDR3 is TGCGCCAGCAGCCAAGTGTCGCTAGCGCCCTACAATGAGCAGTTCTTC.

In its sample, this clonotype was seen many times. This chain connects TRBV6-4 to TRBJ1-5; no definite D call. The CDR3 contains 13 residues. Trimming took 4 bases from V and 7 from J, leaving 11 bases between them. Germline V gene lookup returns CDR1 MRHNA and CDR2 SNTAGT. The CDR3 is CASSGEVGQPQHF. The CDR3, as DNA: TGTGCCAGCAGTGGGGAGGTAGGGCAGCCCCAGCATTTT.

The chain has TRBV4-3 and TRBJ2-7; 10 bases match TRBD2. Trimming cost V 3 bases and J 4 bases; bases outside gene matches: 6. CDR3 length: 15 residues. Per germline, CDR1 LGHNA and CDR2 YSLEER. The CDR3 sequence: CASSQGTSDLYEQYF. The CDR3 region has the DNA TGCGCCAGCAGCCAGGGGACTAGCGATTTATACGAGCAGTACTTC.

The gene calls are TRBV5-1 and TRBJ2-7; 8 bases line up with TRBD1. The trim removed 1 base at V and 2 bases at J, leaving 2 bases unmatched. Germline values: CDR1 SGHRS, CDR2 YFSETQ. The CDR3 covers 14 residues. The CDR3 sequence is CASSLQGATYEQYF. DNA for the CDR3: TGCGCCAGCAGCTTGCAGGGGGCCACCTACGAGCAGTACTTC. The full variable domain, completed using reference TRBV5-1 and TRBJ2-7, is KAGVTQTPRYLIKTRGQQVTLSCSPISGHRSVSWYQQTPGQGLQFLFEYFSETQRNKGNFPGRFSGRQFSNSRSEMNVSTLELGDSALYLCASSLQGATYEQYFGPGTRLTVT.

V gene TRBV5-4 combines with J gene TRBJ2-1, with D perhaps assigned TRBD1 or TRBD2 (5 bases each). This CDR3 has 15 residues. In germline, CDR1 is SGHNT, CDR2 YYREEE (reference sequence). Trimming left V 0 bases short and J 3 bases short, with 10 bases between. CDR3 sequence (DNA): TGTGCCAGCAGCTTGGGGGGGAGTGGCTACAATGAGCAGTTCTTC. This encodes CASSLGGSGYNEQFF. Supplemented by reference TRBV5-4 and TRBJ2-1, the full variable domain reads ETGVTQSPTHLIKTRGQQVTLRCSSQSGHNTVSWYQQALGQGPQFIFQYYREEENGRGNFPPRFSGLQFPNYSSELNVNALELDDSALYLCASSLGGSGYNEQFFGPGTRLTVL.

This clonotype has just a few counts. The CDR3: CASSPGGYSYEQYF. The CDR3 nucleotides are TGCGCCAGCAGCCCAGGGGGCTACTCCTACGAGCAGTACTTC. The chain recombines TRBV5-1 with TRBJ2-7, with TRBD1 matching over 8 bases. Germline-derived CDR1 and CDR2 are SGHRS and YFSETQ. There are 14 residues in the CDR3. Trimming removed 4 bases from V and 0 bases from J; junction bases left unmatched: 3.

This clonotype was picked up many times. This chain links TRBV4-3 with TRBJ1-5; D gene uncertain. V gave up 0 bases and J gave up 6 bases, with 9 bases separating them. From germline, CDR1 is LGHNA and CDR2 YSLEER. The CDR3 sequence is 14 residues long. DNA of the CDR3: TGCGCCAGCAGCCAAGATCTTTTGGGTCAGCCCCAGCATTTT. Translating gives CASSQDLLGQPQHF.

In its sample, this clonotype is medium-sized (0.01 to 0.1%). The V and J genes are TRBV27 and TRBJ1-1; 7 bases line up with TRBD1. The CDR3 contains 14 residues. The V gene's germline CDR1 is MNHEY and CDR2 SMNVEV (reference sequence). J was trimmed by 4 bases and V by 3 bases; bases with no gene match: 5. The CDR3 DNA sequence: TGTGCCAGCAGTTTGAGACAGGGAATCACTGAAGCTTTCTTT. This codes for CASSLRQGITEAFF.

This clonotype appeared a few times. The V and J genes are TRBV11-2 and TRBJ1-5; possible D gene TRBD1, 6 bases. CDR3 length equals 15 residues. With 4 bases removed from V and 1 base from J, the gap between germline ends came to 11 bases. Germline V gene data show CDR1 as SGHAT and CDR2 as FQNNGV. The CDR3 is CASSSNRESNQPQHF. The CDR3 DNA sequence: TGTGCCAGCAGCTCCAACAGGGAAAGCAATCAGCCCCAGCATTTT.

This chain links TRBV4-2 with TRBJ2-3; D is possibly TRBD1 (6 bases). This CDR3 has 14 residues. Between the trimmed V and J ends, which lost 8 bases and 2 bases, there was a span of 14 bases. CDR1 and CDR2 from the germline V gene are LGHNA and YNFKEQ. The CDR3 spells CASGLGQFTDTQYF. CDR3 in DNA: TGTGCCAGCGGCTTAGGACAGTTCACAGATACGCAGTATTTT.